This T cell receptor (beta chain) was captured by sequencing in a study of T cell responses to AZD1222 COVID-19 vaccine. A remark on this clone: What it binds is unknown.

Study outcomes and limitations: Repertoire sampling occurred only after the peak T cell response.

Method: immunoSEQ multiplex PCR; TCRdb's copy keeps in-frame clones and lacks some. Of about 73,000 clones in the sample, nearly 90% were seen once. CDR3 length: 13 amino acids. Germline V lookup: CDR1 MNHNS, CDR2 SASEGT. Between the trimmed V and J ends, which lost 3 bases and 7 bases, there was a span of 12 bases. V and J are TRBV6-1 and TRBJ1-1; no definite D call. This receptor was taken from an adult who received the AZD1222 COVID-19 vaccine. Sequenced material: peripheral blood, taken 28 days after the second AZD1222 dose. The CDR3 region is CASSDGFGLEAFF. The DNA of the CDR3 is TGTGCCAGCAGTGACGGTTTTGGGCTTGAAGCTTTCTTT.